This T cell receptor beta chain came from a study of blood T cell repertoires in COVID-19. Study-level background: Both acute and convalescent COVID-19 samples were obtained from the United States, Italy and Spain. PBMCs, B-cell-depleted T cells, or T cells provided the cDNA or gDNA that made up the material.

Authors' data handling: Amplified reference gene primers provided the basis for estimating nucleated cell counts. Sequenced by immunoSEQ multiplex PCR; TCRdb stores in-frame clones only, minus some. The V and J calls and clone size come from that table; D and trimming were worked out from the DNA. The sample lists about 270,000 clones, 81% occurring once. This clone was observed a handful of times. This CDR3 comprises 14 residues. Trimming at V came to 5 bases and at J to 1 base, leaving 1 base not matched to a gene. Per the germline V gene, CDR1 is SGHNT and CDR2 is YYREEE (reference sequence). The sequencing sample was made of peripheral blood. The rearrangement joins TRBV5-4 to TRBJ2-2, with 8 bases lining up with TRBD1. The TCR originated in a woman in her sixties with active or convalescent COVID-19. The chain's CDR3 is CASRDRGNTGELFF. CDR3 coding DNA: TGTGCCAGCAGAGACAGGGGGAACACCGGGGAGCTGTTTTTT. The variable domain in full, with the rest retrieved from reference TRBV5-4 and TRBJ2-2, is ETGVTQSPTHLIKTRGQQVTLRCSSQSGHNTVSWYQQALGQGPQFIFQYYREEENGRGNFPPRFSGLQFPNYSSELNVNALELDDSALYLCASRDRGNTGELFFGEGSRLTVL.